One sample yielded the 15 T cell receptor beta chains listed below, sequenced in a study of CD4 T cells in relation to SARS-CoV-2 and coronaviruses. These receptors are not linked to any known antigen. Assay: immunoSEQ multiplex PCR; the TCRdb copy retains only in-frame clones and omits some. The sample yields about 25,000 clones, around 80% seen once. The unexposed donors gave CD4+ T cells in about 2011-2019, prior to COVID-19. After roughly 9 days of culture, CD4+ T cells were isolated. Source material: CD4+ T cells from PBMCs, cultured in vitro. The receptors derive from a human donor in good health.

Here the CDR3 reads CASSLGTVDGELFF. The CDR3, as DNA: TGTGCCAGCAGCTTGGGGACAGTTGACGGGGAGCTGTTTTTT. This rearrangement joins TRBV11-3 to TRBJ2-2; 7 bases align to TRBD1. Germline V lookup: CDR1 SGHNT, CDR2 YENEEA. V lost 3 bases, J lost 7 bases, and 5 bases stayed unmatched. This CDR3 comprises 14 residues.

This chain uses TRBV7-9 with TRBJ2-7; 7 bases line up with TRBD1. V gave up 1 base and J gave up 0 bases; unmatched junction bases: 6. The CDR3 has 16 residues. Per the germline V gene, CDR1 is SEHNR and CDR2 is FQNEAQ (reference sequence). The CDR3 nucleotides read TGTGCCAGCAGCTTAGTAGGGGGCTTAAGCTCCTACGAGCAGTACTTC. Protein product: CASSLVGGLSSYEQYF.

V and J are TRBV18 and TRBJ1-2, with a weak D call TRBD1 (5 bases). The germline gives CDR1 KGHSH, CDR2 LQKENI. The CDR3 runs to 16 residues. Deletions cut 0 bases from V and 1 base from J, with 12 bases between. In DNA form, the CDR3 reads TGTGCCAGCTCACCACCGGCAGGGTGGTATAACTATGGCTACACCTTC. Translating it yields CASSPPAGWYNYGYTF.

In its sample, this clone was seen a few times. The CDR3 DNA is TGTGCCAGCAGGACAGGGGCAGATACGCAGTATTTT. The encoded protein is CASRTGADTQYF. The genes are TRBV12-3 or TRBV12-4 and TRBJ2-3; TRBD1 matches 8 bases. V was pared by 6 bases and J by 4 bases, with 0 bases of the junction left unmatched. CDR3 length: 12 residues.

The gene calls are TRBV29-1 and TRBJ1-4; D call uncertain. CDR3 length: 14 amino acids. Germline CDR1 SQVTM, CDR2 ANQGSEA. V was clipped by 5 bases and J by 0 bases, with 10 bases between them. DNA of the CDR3: TGCAGCGTTCGTCCGGTTTCAACTAATGAAAAACTGTTTTTT. Its protein product is CSVRPVSTNEKLFF. The variable domain in full, completed from reference TRBV29-1 and TRBJ1-4, reads SAVISQKPSRDICQRGTSLTIQCQVDSQVTMMFWYRQQPGQSLTLIATANQGSEATYESGFVIDKFPISRPNLTFSTLTVSNMSPEDSSIYLCSVRPVSTNEKLFFGSGTQLSVL.

The chain carries TRBV18 and TRBJ1-2; 8 bases agree with TRBD1. After removal of 5 bases from V and 4 bases from J, the junction contained 3 bases not matched to a gene. Per germline, CDR1 KGHSH and CDR2 LQKENI. The CDR3 contains 13 residues. CDR3 in DNA: TGTGCCAGCTCAACCGGACAGGGCTATGGCTACACCTTC. This sequence encodes CASSTGQGYGYTF.

DNA of the CDR3: TGTGCCAGCAGAACAGGGGGCTCAGAGACCCAGTACTTC. This gives the protein CASRTGGSETQYF. This chain joins TRBV7-2 and TRBJ2-5; 9 nucleotides align to TRBD1. Trimming cost V 6 bases and J 4 bases; bases outside gene matches: 3. The CDR3 is 13 amino acids. In germline, CDR1 is SGHTA, CDR2 FQGNSA.

The chain joins TRBV11-3 to TRBJ2-1; TRBD1 agrees at 10 bases. The CDR3 length is 13 residues. J gave up 9 bases and V 4 bases, and 3 bases lay outside the gene matches. Germline loops: CDR1 SGHNT, CDR2 YENEEA. The CDR3 DNA follows: TGTGCCAGCAGCTGGGACAGGGGTGGTGAGCAGTTCTTC. It encodes CASSWDRGGEQFF.

This chain joins TRBV19 and TRBJ1-5; D gene unclear. The CDR3 loop spans 13 amino acids. Between the trimmed V and J ends, which lost 7 bases and 1 base, there was a span of 8 bases. CDR1 is LNHDA, CDR2 SQIVND, per germline (reference sequence). Written as DNA, the CDR3 is TGTGCCAGTACCGCAGCAAGCAATCAGCCCCAGCATTTT. Residues: CASTAASNQPQHF.

There are a few counts of this clone. V and J are TRBV6-5 and TRBJ2-1; weak D call: TRBD1 (6 bases). This CDR3 region has 15 residues. The V gene lost 7 bases and the J gene lost 2 bases, with 15 bases spanning the gap. Per germline, CDR1 MNHEY and CDR2 SVGAGI. CDR3 in amino acids: CASTRGSQAYNEQFF. CDR3 coding DNA: TGTGCCAGCACCAGGGGAAGCCAAGCCTACAATGAGCAGTTCTTC.

The V and J genes are TRBV5-1 and TRBJ1-3; a possible D gene is TRBD1 (6 bases). The germline V and J ends were trimmed by 2 bases and 0 bases, with 12 bases remaining between them. Germline V lookup: CDR1 SGHRS, CDR2 YFSETQ. This CDR3 region has 16 residues. CDR3 protein: CASSFEGVSSGNTIYF. CDR3 in DNA: TGCGCCAGCAGCTTTGAGGGGGTGAGCTCTGGAAACACCATATATTTT.

The chain recombines TRBV6-5 with TRBJ2-3; 11 bases are shared with TRBD2. After removal of 5 bases from V and 5 bases from J, the junction contained 6 bases not matched to a gene. The CDR3 covers 15 residues. The V gene's germline CDR1 is MNHEY and CDR2 SVGAGI. The chain's CDR3 is CASSNQLAGVDTQYF. DNA for the CDR3: TGTGCCAGCAGTAACCAACTAGCGGGAGTAGATACGCAGTATTTT.

This chain connects TRBV19 to TRBJ2-3, with TRBD1 identical over 10 bases. The V segment lost 6 bases and the J segment 8 bases; nucleotides outside the gene matches: 11. This CDR3 contains 15 residues. The V gene's germline CDR1 is LNHDA and CDR2 SQIVND (reference sequence). CDR3 sequence reads: CASRPRDRGLSTQYF. DNA for the CDR3: TGTGCCAGTAGACCCCGGGACAGGGGTCTTAGTACGCAGTATTTT.

The chain employs TRBV12-3 or TRBV12-4 and TRBJ1-2; TRBD1 might be the D (5 bases). Between the trimmed V and J ends, which lost 6 bases and 6 bases, there was a span of 14 bases. This CDR3 spans 13 amino acids. The CDR3 sequence is CASRIDRGHGYTF. The CDR3 coding sequence is TGTGCCAGCAGGATTGACCGGGGACATGGCTACACCTTC.

The gene calls are TRBV5-6 and TRBJ2-5; TRBD2 matches 8 bases. Unmatched junction bases numbered 12, after V lost 3 bases and J lost 2 bases. This CDR3 is 17 amino acids long. Per germline, CDR1 SGHDT and CDR2 YYEEEE. The CDR3 region has the DNA TGTGCCAGCAGCTCAACCCGAGCGGGAGCGGGTCAAGAGACCCAGTACTTC. Translated: CASSSTRAGAGQETQYF.